This T cell receptor (beta chain) was retrieved from a study of identical twins. General study results and limits: Low generation-probability sequences were in excess among twin-shared out-of-frame alpha sequences.

Germline V gene lookup returns CDR1 SNHLY and CDR2 FYNNEI. The CDR3 covers 16 residues. Losses at the gene ends were 4 bases for V and 0 bases for J; bases not matched to a gene: 2. This clonotype was recorded only once. Its target is unknown. MiXCR, applied by TCRdb to the 5' RACE reads, yields one record per CDR3 protein. The sample lists around 1.7 million distinct CDR3 sequences, roughly 35% seen once, with more than 0.25% in the top ten. This TCR was sampled from a newborn girl in good health. The specimen sequenced was cord blood. This chain uses TRBV2 with TRBJ2-3; 12 bases align to TRBD2. The CDR3 region has the DNA TGTGCCAGCAGTGGACTAGCGGGGGCCAGCACAGATACGCAGTATTTT. This sequence encodes CASSGLAGASTDTQYF.